This TCR beta chain emerged from a study of cytomegalovirus exposure and HLA in healthy donors. Overall study findings and caveats: TRBV6-2, TRBV6-3 and some other V segments were unresolvable in 87-base-pair reads. Later examination showed HLA-associated TCR beta chains had greater clonal expansion than equally common others. A later analysis revealed that TCR association rates differed between HLA loci, peaking at DRB1 and bottoming out at HLA-C. Despite most TCR sequences being rare, some public TCRs occurred in many donors.

The length of the CDR3 is 15 residues. V was trimmed by 8 bases and J by 0 bases, leaving 14 bases between them. Use of 60 Vbeta and 13 Jbeta primers characterized the PCR. Data came from immunoSEQ multiplex PCR; TCRdb stores just in-frame clones and leaves some out. In the table there are some 200,000 clones, approximately 78% of which are singletons. About this clone itself: What it recognizes is unknown.

Material for sequencing was PBMCs. The chain uses TRBV23-1 and TRBJ1-5; D remains unclear. TRBV23-1 is classed as an ORF, of uncertain function. The clonotype was recovered from a woman younger than 30 in good health and CMV-seronegative. The CDR3 loop reads CASPGGSDSNQPQHF. The CDR3 DNA reads as TGCGCCAGCCCGGGTGGCAGTGATAGCAATCAGCCCCAGCATTTT.